Reported below is one TCR beta chain. The sample is drawn from a study of PD-1 blockade in classical Hodgkin lymphoma. TCRdb's table, derived via immunoSEQ multiplex PCR, lists solely in-frame clones and lacks some. The table includes tens of thousands of clones, approximately 95% detected once. The sample's time point: newly diagnosed, previously untreated cHL patient sample. Germline values: CDR1 SGDLS, CDR2 YYNGEE. CDR3 size: 13 residues. V gave up 7 bases and J gave up 2 bases, with 9 bases separating them. The chain has TRBV9 and TRBJ2-2, with a tentative D call TRBD1 (6 bases). The receptor was derived from a human donor with classical Hodgkin lymphoma. The sequencing sample was made of peripheral blood mononuclear cells (PBMCs). CDR3 residues: CASAGVNTGELFF. For the CDR3, the DNA is TGTGCCAGCGCAGGGGTCAACACCGGGGAGCTGTTTTTT.